Presented here are 25 T cell receptor beta chains from one specimen sequenced in a study of tumor-infiltrating lymphocytes in primary liver carcinoma. The template, roughly 510 ng total RNA, yielded TCR beta cDNA made with a constant-region primer. ARM-PCR, slightly modified, supplied the TCR beta libraries through three nested multiplex PCR rounds. A C-beta reverse primer was combined with TRBV1-TRBV30 forward primers in the first two PCR rounds, and each round had 9 to 10 cycles. TCRdb passed the multiplex PCR reads through MiXCR, listing each CDR3 protein once. The sample carries 330,000 or so distinct CDR3 sequences, less than 75% recorded once. It was unsorted whole blood that yielded blood RNA, and germline DNA was also extracted. Sample: peripheral blood. Receptors were obtained from a man aged 40-50 years with primary liver carcinoma and hepatitis B virus infection.

This clonotype was counted many times. V gene TRBV12-3 or TRBV12-4 combines with J gene TRBJ2-1; 7 nucleotides align to TRBD1. Trimming at V came to 7 bases and at J to 7 bases, leaving 10 bases not matched to a gene. The CDR3 runs 14 residues. The CDR3 sequence is CASNANRGGNEQFF. The DNA of the CDR3 is TGTGCCAGCAACGCCAACAGGGGCGGGAATGAGCAGTTCTTC.

This clonotype was seen just once. At one boundary the junction diverges from the germline segment, which might be a read error. J is TRBJ2-7 and V is TRBV6-6; D ambiguous. Germline V gives CDR1 MNHNY, CDR2 SVGAGI (reference sequence). The CDR3 has 15 amino acids. DNA of the CDR3: TGCGCCAGGAGTTACTCACGCAGGAGCTCCTACGTGCAGTACTTC. Translation: CARSYSRRSSYVQYF.

The CDR3 sequence: CASSPSGTGRTYEQYF. In DNA form, the CDR3 reads TGTGCCAGCAGCCCTAGTGGGACAGGGAGAACCTACGAGCAGTACTTC. This chain joins TRBV11-2 and TRBJ2-7; TRBD1 aligns across 9 bases. This CDR3 spans 16 amino acids. Germline CDR1 reads SGHAT; CDR2 reads FQNNGV. The junction had 10 bases not matched to a gene; V was cut back by 5 bases and J by 2 bases.

As for this clonotype: One end of the junction fails to match germline, which may point to a read error. The chain carries TRBV11-2 and TRBJ2-3; no clear D gene. This CDR3 is 19 amino acids long. The V gene's germline CDR1 is SGHAT and CDR2 FQNNGV. The CDR3 DNA is TGTGGCAGCAGCCTCATAGTCGGGCCGCCCACAACCCGTGCAGATATGCAGTATTTT. Translating gives CGSSLIVGPPTTRADMQYF.

This clonotype was found a few times. This clone may be a read error of a much larger clone one base away. The chain is built from TRBV29-1 and TRBJ1-2; weak D call: TRBD1 (5 bases). V shed 1 base and J shed 8 bases, with 17 bases lying between them. This CDR3 is built from 14 residues. Germline-derived CDR1 and CDR2 are SQVTM and ANQGSEA. The DNA of the CDR3 is TGCAGCGTTGAAGGGGGAGAGGGGAGGACGGGCTACACCTTC. Residues: CSVEGGEGRTGYTF. The full variable domain, with the rest looked up from reference TRBV29-1 and TRBJ1-2, is SAVISQKPSRDICQRGTSLTIQCQVDSQVTMMFWYRQQPGQSLTLIATANQGSEATYESGFVIDKFPISRPNLTFSTLTVSNMSPEDSSIYLCSVEGGEGRTGYTFGSGTRLTVV.

On this clonotype itself: This may be a read error, as it is one base from a much larger clone. The CDR3 DNA is TGTGCCATCAGCATACCGGGACAGATCTACGAGCAGTACTTC. It encodes CAISIPGQIYEQYF. The chain employs TRBV10-3 and TRBJ2-7; TRBD1 aligns across 7 bases. The V gene's germline CDR1 is ENHRY and CDR2 SYGVKD. V dropped 6 bases and J dropped 3; count of bases not matched to a gene: 8. The CDR3 runs 14 residues.

In the case of this clonotype: A much larger clone sits a single nucleotide away, making a read error possible. This chain connects TRBV6-2 or TRBV6-3 to TRBJ1-1; 7 bases fit TRBD1. Germline CDR1 MNHEY, CDR2 SVGEGT. This CDR3 contains 15 residues. V gave up 6 bases and J gave up 3 bases; unmatched junction bases: 10. The CDR3 reads CASSKTGPVYTEAFF. The CDR3 coding sequence is TGTGCCAGCAGCAAGACAGGGCCAGTGTACACTGAAGCTTTCTTT.

This clonotype appeared many times. The chain joins TRBV12-3 or TRBV12-4 to TRBJ1-2, with 7 bases identical to TRBD1. The junction had 9 bases not matched to a gene; V was cut back by 7 bases and J by 4 bases. There are 14 residues in the CDR3. CDR3 loop: CASTLRRDSYGYTF. The CDR3 DNA reads as TGTGCCAGCACCCTCCGTCGGGACAGCTATGGCTACACCTTC.

Note on this clonotype: At one boundary the junction diverges from the germline segment, which might be a read error. This chain links TRBV11-2 with TRBJ1-1; D call uncertain. Germline V lookup: CDR1 SGHAT, CDR2 FQNNGV. The CDR3 totals 14 residues. In DNA form, the CDR3 reads TGTGCCAGCAACTTATCAATTATGAACACTGAAGCTTTCTTT. The encoded protein is CASNLSIMNTEAFF.

The chain is built from TRBV12-3 or TRBV12-4 and TRBJ1-5; D gene unclear. CDR3 length equals 19 residues. Trimming took off 8 bases at V and 2 bases at J, with 28 bases between the two ends. The CDR3 bases are TGTGCCAGCGGTTCTAGTCCCACCGGGTGGGTGGGATGCAATCAGCCCCAGCATTTT. Translated, it gives CASGSSPTGWVGCNQPQHF.

This clonotype showed up many times. The CDR3 DNA follows: TGTGCCAGCAGGCCTCTAGCGGGAGGTACGGATACGCAGTATTTT. It yields the protein CASRPLAGGTDTQYF. The V gene is TRBV11-2, the J gene TRBJ2-3; 11 bases line up with TRBD2. The CDR3 spans 15 residues. CDR1 and CDR2 from the germline V gene are SGHAT and FQNNGV. V was clipped by 6 bases and J by 6 bases; unmatched bases: 8.

For this clonotype: This could be a read error, since a much larger clone is one nucleotide away. The rearrangement joins TRBV6-6 to TRBJ2-2; D gene unclear. From germline, CDR1 is MNHNY and CDR2 SVGAGI (reference sequence). This CDR3 is built from 15 residues. The V gene lost 6 bases and the J gene lost 4 bases, with 15 bases spanning the gap. The CDR3 region has the DNA TGTGCCAGCAGCCCCGTGCAGGTGAGCACCGGGGAGCTGTTTTTT. Amino acid sequence: CASSPVQVSTGELFF.

This clonotype is a singleton in its sample. The gene calls are TRBV6-2 or TRBV6-3 and TRBJ2-7; D remains unclear. Germline assignment: CDR1 MNHEY and CDR2 SVGEGT. CDR3 length: 13 residues. V was pared by 2 bases and J by 1 base, with 6 bases between. CDR3 in DNA: TGTGCCAGCAGTTACCCGTATTCCTACGAGCAGTACTTC. As protein: CASSYPYSYEQYF.

Details on this clonotype: A much larger clone lies a single base off, so this may be a read error. The J gene is TRBJ2-1, the V gene TRBV24-1, with TRBD2 as a possible D gene (6 bases). The CDR3 loop spans 16 amino acids. Germline V gives CDR1 KGHDR, CDR2 SFDVKD. Trimming removed 5 bases from V and 4 bases from J, with 17 bases in between. The CDR3 DNA reads TGTGCCACCAGTGTAAAGCTAGCGTGTTCTTACAATGAGCAGTTCTTC. It specifies CATSVKLACSYNEQFF.

A word on this clonotype: An end of the junction differs from the germline gene, which may be a read error. The chain uses TRBV11-1 and TRBJ2-5; perhaps D is TRBD1 or TRBD2 (6 bases each). The CDR3 is 13 residues long. CDR1 is SGHAT, CDR2 FQDESV, per germline (reference sequence). This chain's CDR3 is CASSRGQQEIQYF. The CDR3 DNA reads as TGTGCCAGCAGCCGGGGGCAACAAGAGATCCAGTACTTC.

V gene TRBV6-1 combines with J gene TRBJ1-5, with D possibly being TRBD1 (5 bases). V lost 0 bases and J 9 bases, leaving 21 bases between the germline ends. Germline V gene lookup returns CDR1 MNHNS and CDR2 SASEGT. CDR3 size: 17 residues. The CDR3 region is CASSEATRTRGYRPQHF. The CDR3 nucleotides are TGTGCCAGCAGTGAAGCGACCAGGACTAGGGGCTATCGGCCCCAGCATTTT.

On this clonotype itself: This may be a read error, as it is one base from a much larger clone. CDR3 DNA sequence: TGTGCCAGCGTCGGGGCTGGAGAGACCCAGTACTTC. Amino acids: CASVGAGETQYF. The chain carries TRBV12-3 or TRBV12-4 and TRBJ2-5; D possibly uses TRBD1 or TRBD2 (5 bases each). V was pared by 8 bases and J by 4 bases, with 11 bases between. This CDR3 is built from 12 residues.

Details on this clonotype: One end of the junction is discordant with germline, which a read error may explain. The chain couples TRBV29-1 to TRBJ2-5; D possibly corresponds to TRBD2 (6 bases). The CDR3 runs to 15 residues. Looked up from germline, CDR1 is SQVTM and CDR2 is ANQGSEA. The CDR3 sequence: CSVEDRGRTSGTQYF. CDR3 DNA: TGCAGCGTTGAAGATCGGGGGAGGACGTCAGGGACCCAATACTTC.

This clonotype was seen ten or more times. The chain is built from TRBV12-3 or TRBV12-4 and TRBJ2-1; 8 positions match TRBD2. The length of the CDR3 is 15 residues. V trimming: 4 bases; J trimming: 10 bases; junction bases outside the gene matches: 12. In nucleotides, the CDR3 is TGTGCCAGCAGTTCATCGGGACTAGTCGGTCGGGAGCAGTTCTTC. It specifies CASSSSGLVGREQFF.

The genes are TRBV6-5 and TRBJ2-7; D unresolved. Trimming cost V 6 bases and J 2 bases, with 8 bases left between them. CDR1 is MNHEY, CDR2 SVGAGI, per germline. CDR3 length: 12 residues. CDR3 bases: TGTGCCAGCAGACTGAAACCCTACGAGCAGTACTTC. It yields the protein CASRLKPYEQYF.

About this clonotype itself: Compared with germline, one end of the junction differs, possibly owing to a read error. This chain links TRBV11-2 with TRBJ1-3, with D uncertain. CDR1 and CDR2 (germline): SGHAT, FQNNGV. This CDR3 is built from 14 residues. As DNA, the CDR3 is TGTGCCAGCAGCTTATCCTACGCTGGAAACACCACATATTTT. Its protein product is CASSLSYAGNTTYF.

About this clonotype: The CDR3 does not end in the conserved phenylalanine or tryptophan, so this is likely a read error. This chain links TRBV11-2 with TRBJ2-1; tentative D call: TRBD2 (6 bases). The germline gives CDR1 SGHAT, CDR2 FQNNGV. Trimming took 3 bases from V and 6 from J, leaving 18 bases between them. The CDR3 extends over 16 amino acids. CDR3 nucleotides: TGTGCCAGCAGCTTGGGGGGTAGTGGGAACCTCAATGAGCAGTTCTAC. This codes for CASSLGGSGNLNEQFY.

This chain's CDR3 is CASHYSGRGSYEQYF. The CDR3 nucleotides are TGTGCTAGCCATTATAGCGGGAGGGGATCCTACGAGCAGTACTTC. J is TRBJ2-7 and V is TRBV6-5; TRBD2 matches at 11 bases. From germline, CDR1 is MNHEY and CDR2 SVGAGI. The CDR3 covers 15 residues.

The chain uses TRBV6-2 or TRBV6-3 and TRBJ2-7; D possibly corresponds to TRBD1 (5 bases). Germline V CDR1 and CDR2: MNHEY, SVGEGT. This CDR3 is 15 amino acids long. Trimming took off 5 bases at V and 6 bases at J, with 20 bases between the two ends. Here the CDR3 reads CASSPWAGRLGEQYF. The DNA of the CDR3 is TGTGCCAGCAGTCCCTGGGCAGGGCGGTTGGGCGAGCAGTACTTC.

Comment on this clonotype: A much more abundant neighbour one base away suggests this may be a read error. This chain connects TRBV6-6 to TRBJ2-1, with 12 positions matching TRBD2. This CDR3 region has 15 residues. In germline, CDR1 is MNHNY, CDR2 SVGAGI (reference sequence). Losses at the gene ends were 6 bases for V and 5 bases for J; bases not matched to a gene: 5. The CDR3 protein is CASRRLAGEHNEQFF. The CDR3 DNA is TGTGCCAGCAGGCGACTAGCGGGAGAGCACAATGAGCAGTTCTTC.